This T cell receptor beta chain was sequenced for a study of cytomegalovirus exposure and HLA in healthy donors. Study-level background: For the approximately 360 genotyped donors, over 80% fell within the Caucasian-associated ancestry cluster.

Vbeta (60) and Jbeta (13) primers were used in the PCR. Repertoires were generated with immunoSEQ multiplex PCR, while TCRdb's copy carries only in-frame clones and drops some. The repertoire consists of approximately 100,000 clones, with roughly 85% occurring once and the leading ten covering around 3.1%. V lost 5 bases and J lost 4; bases outside the gene matches: 7. Germline V gene sequence: CDR1 SEHNR, CDR2 FQNEAQ (reference sequence). The CDR3 runs 14 residues. This sequence joins TRBV7-9 and TRBJ1-2; 7 nucleotides match TRBD1. The clonotype comes from a middle-aged woman in good health and CMV-seronegative. Sequenced material: PBMCs. CDR3 protein: CASSRAGTAYGYTF. The CDR3 DNA reads as TGTGCCAGCAGCAGGGCCGGGACAGCCTATGGCTACACCTTC.